The next 10 T cell receptor beta chains were all read from a single sample in a study of shared clonotypes between healthy human individuals. TCRdb keeps only in-frame clones here, not all; method: immunoSEQ multiplex PCR. The profile covers roughly 2.5 million clones, with around 94% appearing a single time and 0.13% to 0.15% taken by the ten largest. The sequencing input was naive CD4+ T cells sorted from blood. As to subset: CD45RA+ positively selected. Receptor source: a man younger than 35 in good health.

This chain uses TRBV20-1 with TRBJ1-1; D gene uncertain. The germline V and J ends were trimmed by 3 bases and 6 bases, with 8 bases remaining between them. CDR3 size: 11 residues. CDR1 is DFQATT and CDR2 is SNEGSKA in the germline V gene (reference sequence). The CDR3 protein is CSASAGAEAFF. In DNA form, the CDR3 reads TGCAGTGCTAGTGCTGGGGCTGAAGCTTTCTTT.

The V gene is TRBV6-5, the J gene TRBJ2-7, with 8 bases fitting TRBD1. Germline-derived CDR1 and CDR2 are MNHEY and SVGAGI. The ends lost 6 bases at V and 2 bases at J; junction bases unmatched: 3. The CDR3 runs 13 residues. The CDR3 reads CASRRTGTYEQYF. DNA of the CDR3: TGTGCCAGCAGGCGGACAGGGACCTACGAGCAGTACTTC.

This clone was recorded once. This chain connects TRBV6-1 to TRBJ2-1; D is undetermined. Trimming removed 5 bases at V and 8 bases at J, with 10 bases between. The CDR3 is made up of 12 amino acids. Germline-derived CDR1 and CDR2 are MNHNS and SASEGT. The CDR3 here is CASSLRLDEQFF. CDR3 in DNA: TGTGCCAGCAGTCTCAGACTGGATGAGCAGTTCTTC.

The V and J genes are TRBV28 and TRBJ2-7, with 7 bases aligning to TRBD2. The CDR3 contains 13 residues. Germline assignment: CDR1 MDHEN and CDR2 SYDVKM. With V trimmed by 7 bases and J by 2 bases, 5 bases remained unmatched. The CDR3: CASTSGLAYEQYF. Here the CDR3 DNA reads TGTGCCAGCACCTCAGGACTAGCCTACGAGCAGTACTTC. Looking up the rest from reference TRBV28 and TRBJ2-7 gives the full variable domain: DVKVTQSSRYLVKRTGEKVFLECVQDMDHENMFWYRQDPGLGLRLIYFSYDVKMKEKGDIPEGYSVSREKKERFSLILESASTNQTSMYLCASTSGLAYEQYFGPGTRLTVT.

The chain couples TRBV7-2 to TRBJ1-6, with D possibly matching TRBD1 (5 bases). V lost 9 bases, J lost 7 bases, and 19 bases lay in between. This CDR3 is built from 15 residues. Germline V gene data show CDR1 as SGHTA and CDR2 as FQGNSA. CDR3: CASRESGGRNSPLHF. The CDR3 region has the DNA TGTGCCAGTAGGGAGTCGGGGGGAAGAAATTCACCCCTCCACTTT.

V gene TRBV27 combines with J gene TRBJ2-7; 8 bases agree with TRBD1. The length of the CDR3 is 14 residues. The ends lost 2 bases at V and 4 bases at J; junction bases unmatched: 4. Germline CDR1 is MNHEY and CDR2 is SMNVEV (reference sequence). CDR3 region: CASSLGQGRYEQYF. The CDR3 DNA follows: TGTGCCAGCAGTTTAGGACAGGGAAGGTACGAGCAGTACTTC.

This sequence joins TRBV4-2 and TRBJ1-6, with 7 bases identical to TRBD1. Germline V lookup: CDR1 LGHNA, CDR2 YNFKEQ. Losses at the gene ends were 2 bases for V and 5 bases for J; bases not matched to a gene: 9. CDR3 size: 17 residues. In DNA form, the CDR3 reads TGTGCCAGCAGCCAACCCGGGACAGATATCCATAATTCACCCCTCCACTTT. Translated, it gives CASSQPGTDIHNSPLHF.

The CDR3 region is CASSTREGQPQHF. The CDR3 nucleotides are TGTGCCAGCAGCACCCGGGAGGGTCAGCCCCAGCATTTT. The gene calls are TRBV6-4 and TRBJ1-5; D is ambiguous. Trimming removed 6 bases from V and 6 bases from J, with 12 bases in between. The CDR3 sequence is 13 residues long. Germline assignment: CDR1 MRHNA and CDR2 SNTAGT.

This rearrangement joins TRBV11-3 to TRBJ2-1, with D possibly matching TRBD1 (5 bases). CDR3 length equals 16 residues. The germline CDR1 and CDR2 sequences are SGHNT and YENEEA. V lost 2 bases to trimming and J lost 0 bases, with 11 bases between them. CDR3 bases: TGTGCCAGCAGCTTATTGGGGCCGGTCTCCTACAATGAGCAGTTCTTC. Protein sequence: CASSLLGPVSYNEQFF.

The chain is built from TRBV9 and TRBJ2-5; 11 bases fit TRBD1. CDR1 and CDR2 (germline): SGDLS, YYNGEE. The CDR3 is 18 residues long. V lost 3 bases and J lost 1; bases outside the gene matches: 11. In DNA form, the CDR3 reads TGTGCCAGCAGCGCCGGGACAGGGGGGAAGGCGGGCCAAGAGACCCAGTACTTC. Residues: CASSAGTGGKAGQETQYF.